The rows below give T cell receptor beta chains drawn from one sample of a study of blood T cells in healthy people across ages. Each CDR3 protein is one row after TCRdb ran MiXCR on the 5' RACE reads. The sample has some 1,800,000 distinct CDR3 sequences, approximately 39% seen once; the top ten hold 23%. What was sequenced was blood. These receptors were taken from a human donor in good health. The CDR3 runs from the conserved cysteine through the conserved F or W. The D gene is left open where the match is weak. Expanded clones get a size class; other rows say once, few or many, or leave the size out.

J,V,size,D,CDR3,DNA
TRBJ1-4,TRBV15,NA,NA,CATSRGDEKLFF,TGTGCCACCAGCAGAGGCGATGAAAAACTGTTTTTT
TRBJ2-7,TRBV5-1,few,NA,CASSLEGLSSYEQYF,TGCGCCAGCAGCTTGGAAGGCCTCAGCTCCTACGAGCAGTACTTC
TRBJ1-2,TRBV7-2,few,NA,CASSFRGEGYTF,TGTGCCAGCAGCTTTAGGGGGGAGGGCTACACCTTC
TRBJ1-1,TRBV20-1,NA,NA,CSARVPWAESLNTEAFF,TGCAGTGCTAGGGTCCCATGGGCCGAAAGTTTGAACACTGAAGCTTTCTTT
TRBJ2-7,TRBV10-2,NA,TRBD1,CASRDGQGGYEQYF,TGCGCCAGCAGGGACGGACAGGGGGGATACGAGCAGTACTTC
TRBJ2-5,TRBV4-1,once,NA,CASSTRMGPPGEVETQYF,TGCGCCAGCAGCACAAGAATGGGACCTCCAGGAGAGGTTGAGACCCAGTACTTC
TRBJ2-2,TRBV5-5,NA,NA,CASSLHRDKNTGELFF,TGTGCCAGCAGTCTGCACCGGGACAAGAACACCGGGGAGCTGTTTTTT
TRBJ2-1,TRBV9,NA,NA,CASSRRDGPDSSYNEQFF,TGTGCCAGCAGCAGACGGGACGGACCTGATAGCTCCTACAATGAGCAGTTCTTC
TRBJ2-7,TRBV7-9,NA,NA,CATLPAGPYEQYF,TGTGCCACCCTCCCGGCAGGACCCTACGAGCAGTACTTC
TRBJ2-5,TRBV5-1,few,NA,CASSKDPRGYQETQYF,TGCGCCAGCAGCAAAGATCCCCGGGGGTACCAAGAGACCCAGTACTTC
TRBJ2-7,TRBV7-9,NA,NA,CASSLFSGEYEQYF,TGTGCCAGCAGCTTATTCTCTGGGGAGTACGAGCAGTACTTC
TRBJ1-2,TRBV28,NA,TRBD1,CASSQEPGQFNYGYTF,TGTGCCAGCAGCCAAGAACCGGGACAGTTTAACTATGGCTACACCTTC
TRBJ1-6,TRBV30,few,NA,CAWSTGDNSPLHF,TGTGCCTGGAGTACCGGGGATAATTCACCCCTCCACTTT
TRBJ1-2,TRBV20-1,many,TRBD1,CSARRQGDYGYTF,TGCAGTGCTAGACGGCAGGGGGACTATGGCTACACCTTC
TRBJ2-1,TRBV7-6,NA,NA,CASSLGPTQQFF,TGTGCCAGCAGCTTAGGACCCACCCAACAGTTCTTC
TRBJ1-1,TRBV29-1,NA,NA,CSASGVVTEAFF,TGCAGCGCCTCCGGGGTTGTCACTGAAGCTTTCTTT
TRBJ1-1,TRBV28,NA,NA,CASSLDGSRAFF,TGTGCCAGCAGTTTAGATGGGTCTAGAGCTTTCTTT
TRBJ2-7,TRBV4-2,few,TRBD1,CASSPLGTASYEQYF,TGTGCCAGCAGCCCTTTAGGGACAGCATCCTACGAGCAGTACTTC
TRBJ2-1,TRBV4-3,NA,NA,CASSPSHSRYYNEQFF,TGCGCCAGCAGCCCCTCGCATTCGCGCTACTACAATGAGCAGTTCTTC
TRBJ2-7,TRBV5-1,NA,NA,CTSSTVGTYSYEQYF,TGCACCAGCAGCACGGTCGGGACGTACTCCTACGAGCAGTACTTC
TRBJ2-1,TRBV28,once,NA,CASSLLAGTEQFF,TGTGCCAGCAGTTTATTGGCGGGGACTGAGCAGTTCTTC
TRBJ2-5,TRBV11-2,NA,TRBD2,CASSLGGGEYQETQYF,TGTGCCAGCAGCTTAGGGGGGGGAGAGTACCAAGAGACCCAGTACTTC
TRBJ2-1,TRBV20-1,NA,TRBD2,CSAPMGGLRFF,TGCAGTGCTCCAATGGGGGGGTTGCGGTTCTTC
TRBJ2-7,TRBV7-2,NA,NA,CASSRTLTPDYAPHEQYF,TGTGCCAGCAGCAGAACACTGACGCCGGACTACGCACCCCACGAGCAGTACTTC
TRBJ2-7,TRBV20-1,NA,NA,CSATMPYEQYF,TGCAGTGCCACTATGCCCTACGAGCAGTACTTC
TRBJ2-1,TRBV28,few,NA,CASSSSERDLNEQFF,TGTGCCAGCAGTTCGTCCGAACGGGATTTAAATGAGCAGTTCTTC
TRBJ1-1,TRBV5-1,NA,NA,CASSLALSGAEFPFF,TGCGCCAGCAGCTTGGCTCTTTCAGGGGCTGAGTTTCCTTTCTTT
TRBJ1-1,TRBV14,NA,NA,CASSQVGSLEAFF,TGTGCCAGCAGCCAAGTGGGGTCACTTGAAGCTTTCTTT
TRBJ2-5,TRBV7-2,NA,NA,CASSSQRAGGAETQYF,TGTGCCAGCAGCTCCCAGAGAGCTGGGGGAGCAGAGACCCAGTACTTC
TRBJ2-7,TRBV10-3,few,NA,CAISSQGNLYEQYF,TGTGCCATCAGTTCTCAGGGGAACCTCTACGAGCAGTACTTC
TRBJ1-1,TRBV29-1,NA,NA,CSANPLQSNAEAFF,TGCAGCGCAAATCCCCTACAGAGCAACGCTGAAGCTTTCTTT
TRBJ1-6,TRBV3-1,many,NA,CASNAPGRRNSPLHF,TGTGCCAGCAACGCCCCCGGTAGACGTAATTCACCCCTCCACTTT
TRBJ2-3,TRBV5-1,NA,NA,CASSFAGPHTDTQYF,TGCGCCAGCAGCTTTGCGGGACCACACACAGATACGCAGTATTTT
TRBJ2-5,TRBV12-3/TRBV12-4,few,TRBD1,CASSFLGQGMQTQYF,TGTGCCAGCAGTTTTTTGGGACAGGGGATGCAGACCCAGTACTTC
TRBJ1-2,TRBV30,NA,NA,CAWSVYRAYGYTF,TGTGCCTGGAGTGTGTATAGGGCCTATGGCTACACCTTC
TRBJ1-1,TRBV15,NA,TRBD1,CATSRDGWGQGTTTEAFF,TGTGCCACCAGCAGAGATGGGTGGGGACAGGGGACGACCACTGAAGCTTTCTTT
TRBJ2-7,TRBV11-1,NA,TRBD1,CASSLAGQESSYEQYF,TGTGCCAGCAGCTTGGCTGGACAGGAAAGCTCCTACGAGCAGTACTTC
TRBJ2-1,TRBV7-9,NA,NA,CASSNGDTASSSYNEQFF,TGTGCCAGCAGCAACGGGGACACCGCCTCGAGCTCCTACAATGAGCAGTTCTTC
TRBJ2-3,TRBV20-1,NA,NA,CSALPAGARDTQYF,TGCAGTGCCCTACCGGCGGGGGCTCGAGATACGCAGTATTTT
TRBJ2-7,TRBV20-1,few,NA,CSARNDRYEQYF,TGCAGTGCTAGGAATGACCGATACGAGCAGTACTTC
TRBJ2-7,TRBV5-1,NA,TRBD1,CASSLVGQGAHEQYF,TGCGCCAGCAGCTTGGTAGGACAGGGGGCCCACGAGCAGTACTTC
TRBJ2-7,TRBV6-2/TRBV6-3,few,NA,CASSYKWGEQYF,TGTGCCAGCAGTTACAAATGGGGCGAGCAGTACTTC
TRBJ2-7,TRBV25-1,few,NA,CASSEQLFYEQYF,TGTGCCAGCAGTGAACAACTTTTTTACGAGCAGTACTTC
TRBJ2-7,TRBV7-2,NA,TRBD2,CASSFTSSGGHSYGQYF,TGTGCCAGCAGCTTCACCTCCAGCGGGGGCCACTCCTACGGGCAGTACTTC
TRBJ2-3,TRBV6-6,NA,NA,CASSYLIPDHTDTQYF,TGTGCCAGCAGTTACCTTATCCCGGATCACACAGATACACAGTATTTT
TRBJ2-7,TRBV6-2/TRBV6-3,NA,NA,CASSYSSASYSYEQYF,TGTGCCAGCAGTTACTCGAGTGCGAGCTACTCCTACGAGCAGTACTTC
TRBJ1-4,TRBV20-1,NA,NA,CSAREGRATAGEKLFF,TGCAGTGCTAGAGAAGGGAGGGCTACGGCCGGGGAAAAACTGTTTTTT
TRBJ1-1,TRBV7-2,few,NA,CASSLDRTGLTTEAFF,TGTGCCAGCAGCTTAGATCGTACGGGCTTAACGACTGAAGCTTTCTTT
TRBJ2-2,TRBV12-3/TRBV12-4,few,NA,CASSWRDEQFF,TGTGCCAGCAGTTGGAGGGATGAGCAGTTTTTT